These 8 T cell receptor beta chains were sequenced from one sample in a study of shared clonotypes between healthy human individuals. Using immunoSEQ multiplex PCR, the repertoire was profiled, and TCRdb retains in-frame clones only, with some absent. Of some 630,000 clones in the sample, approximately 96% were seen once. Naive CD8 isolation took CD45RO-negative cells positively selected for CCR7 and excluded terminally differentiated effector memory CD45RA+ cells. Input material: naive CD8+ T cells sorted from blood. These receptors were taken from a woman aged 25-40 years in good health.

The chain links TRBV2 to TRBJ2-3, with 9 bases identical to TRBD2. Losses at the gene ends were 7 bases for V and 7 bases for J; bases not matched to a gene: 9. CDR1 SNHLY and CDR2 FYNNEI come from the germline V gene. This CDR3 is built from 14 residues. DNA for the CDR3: TGTGCCAGCACCGCCGGGACTAGCTTCTATACGCAGTATTTT. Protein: CASTAGTSFYTQYF. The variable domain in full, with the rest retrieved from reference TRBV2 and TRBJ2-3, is EPEVTQTPSHQVTQMGQEVILRCVPISNHLYFYWYRQILGQKVEFLVSFYNNEISEKSEIFDDQFSVERPDGSNFTLKIRSTKLEDSAMYFCASTAGTSFYTQYFGPGTRLTVL.

CDR3: CASSPSDTSGRALVQFF. As DNA, the CDR3 is TGTGCCAGCAGTCCGAGCGACACTAGCGGGAGGGCCTTAGTGCAGTTCTTC. The chain joins TRBV6-4 to TRBJ2-1; TRBD2 matches at 13 bases. CDR3 length: 17 amino acids. V was clipped by 5 bases and J by 12 bases; unmatched bases: 16. Per the germline V gene, CDR1 is MRHNA and CDR2 is SNTAGT.

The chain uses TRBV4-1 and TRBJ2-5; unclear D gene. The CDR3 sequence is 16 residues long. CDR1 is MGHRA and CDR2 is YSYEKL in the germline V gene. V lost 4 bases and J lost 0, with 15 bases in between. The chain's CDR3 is CASSPTDDTYQETQYF. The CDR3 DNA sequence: TGCGCCAGCAGCCCCACAGACGACACGTACCAAGAGACCCAGTACTTC.

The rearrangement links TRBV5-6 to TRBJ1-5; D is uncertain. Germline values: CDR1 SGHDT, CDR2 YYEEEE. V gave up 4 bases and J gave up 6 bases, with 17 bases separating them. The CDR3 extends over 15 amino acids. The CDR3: CASSPGRYSGQPQHF. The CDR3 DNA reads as TGTGCCAGCAGCCCCGGCCGATATTCGGGTCAGCCCCAGCATTTT.

DNA of the CDR3: TGTGCCAGCAGTTACTCGATTCATGAGCAGTTCTTC. Amino acid sequence: CASSYSIHEQFF. The chain is built from TRBV6-6 and TRBJ2-1, with D unclear. Trimming took off 0 bases at V and 8 bases at J, with 5 bases between the two ends. In germline, CDR1 is MNHNY, CDR2 SVGAGI (reference sequence). The CDR3 consists of 12 residues.

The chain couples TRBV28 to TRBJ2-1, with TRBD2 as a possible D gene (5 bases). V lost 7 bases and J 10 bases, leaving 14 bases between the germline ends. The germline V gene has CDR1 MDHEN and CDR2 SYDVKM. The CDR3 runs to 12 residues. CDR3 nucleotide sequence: TGTGCCAGCACTGGCGGGCGTTTGGAGCAGTTCTTC. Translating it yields CASTGGRLEQFF.

CDR3 protein: CASSFYLGSGTEAFF. CDR3 coding DNA: TGTGCCAGCAGCTTTTACCTGGGGAGTGGCACTGAAGCTTTCTTT. The J gene is TRBJ1-1, the V gene TRBV5-8; D uncertain. Germline CDR1 reads SGHTS; CDR2 reads YDEGEE. This CDR3 spans 15 amino acids. V lost 2 bases and J 4 bases, leaving 15 bases between the germline ends.

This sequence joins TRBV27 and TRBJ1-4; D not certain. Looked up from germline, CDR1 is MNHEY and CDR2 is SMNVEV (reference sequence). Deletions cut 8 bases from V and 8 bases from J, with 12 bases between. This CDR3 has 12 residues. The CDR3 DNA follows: TGTGCCAGCGCAACCACAGACGAAAAACTGTTTTTT. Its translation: CASATTDEKLFF. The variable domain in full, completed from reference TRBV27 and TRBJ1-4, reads EAQVTQNPRYLITVTGKKLTVTCSQNMNHEYMSWYRQDPGLGLRQIYYSMNVEVTDKGDVPEGYKVSRKEKRNFPLILESPSPNQTSLYFCASATTDEKLFFGSGTQLSVL.